The clone carrying this T cell receptor beta chain was seen ten or more times. The data belong to a study of patients and donors after allogeneic stem cell transplantation. V was shortened by 4 bases and J by 8 bases, with 13 bases between the two germline ends. The CDR3 covers 13 residues. Germline CDR1 SGHRS, CDR2 YFSETQ. TCRdb re-called the RT-PCR reads with MiXCR, one entry per CDR3 protein. The sample lists hundreds of thousands of distinct CDR3 sequences; roughly 16% were seen once. V and J are TRBV5-1 and TRBJ2-4; TRBD2 might be the D (5 bases). This receptor was obtained from a human donor who was either an allogeneic HSCT recipient or a stem cell or donor lymphocyte infusion donor (not recorded which). It is not recorded whose cells these are; they may come from a transplant donor. The source material was blood, either unsorted or a sorted T cell fraction (not recorded which). CDR3 DNA sequence: TGCGCCAGCAGCACTTACGGGGTGGACATTCAGTACTTC. Encoded protein: CASSTYGVDIQYF.